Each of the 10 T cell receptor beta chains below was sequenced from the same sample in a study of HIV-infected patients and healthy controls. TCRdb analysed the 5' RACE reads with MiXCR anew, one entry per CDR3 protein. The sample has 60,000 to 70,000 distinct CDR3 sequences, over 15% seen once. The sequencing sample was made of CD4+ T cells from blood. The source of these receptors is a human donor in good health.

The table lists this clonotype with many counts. CDR3 coding DNA: TGTGCCAGCAGCCGGTCAACGTCCGGGACTGACGCCTACAATGAGCAGTTCTTC. It yields the protein CASSRSTSGTDAYNEQFF. The gene calls are TRBV3-1 and TRBJ2-1; perhaps TRBD2 as D (6 bases). This CDR3 comprises 18 residues. Per germline, CDR1 LGHDT and CDR2 YNNKEL (reference sequence). The V and J ends lost 4 bases and 2 bases respectively, with 21 bases between them.

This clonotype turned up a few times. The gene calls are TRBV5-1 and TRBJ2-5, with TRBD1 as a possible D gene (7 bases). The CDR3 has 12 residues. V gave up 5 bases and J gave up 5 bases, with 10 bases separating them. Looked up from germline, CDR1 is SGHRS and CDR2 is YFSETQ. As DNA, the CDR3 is TGCGCCAGCAGATCAGGGGGGGAGACCCAGTACTTC. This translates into CASRSGGETQYF.

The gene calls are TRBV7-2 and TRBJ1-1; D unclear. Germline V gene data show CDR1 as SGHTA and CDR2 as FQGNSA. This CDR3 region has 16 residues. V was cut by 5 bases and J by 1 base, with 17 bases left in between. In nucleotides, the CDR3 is TGTGCCAGCAGCAGGGCTGGGATGGGCCCGAACACTGAAGCTTTCTTT. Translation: CASSRAGMGPNTEAFF. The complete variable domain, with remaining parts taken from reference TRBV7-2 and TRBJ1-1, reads GAGVSQSPSNKVTEKGKDVELRCDPISGHTALYWYRQSLGQGLEFLIYFQGNSAPDKSGLPSDRFSAERTGGSVSTLTIQRTQQEDSAVYLCASSRAGMGPNTEAFFGQGTRLTVV.

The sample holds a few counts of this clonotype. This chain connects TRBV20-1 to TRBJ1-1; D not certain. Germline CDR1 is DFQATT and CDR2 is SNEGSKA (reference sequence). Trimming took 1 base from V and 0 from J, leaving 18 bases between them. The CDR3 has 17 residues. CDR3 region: CSARGIRWVHMNTEAFF. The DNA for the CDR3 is TGCAGTGCTAGAGGAATTAGGTGGGTCCACATGAACACTGAAGCTTTCTTT.

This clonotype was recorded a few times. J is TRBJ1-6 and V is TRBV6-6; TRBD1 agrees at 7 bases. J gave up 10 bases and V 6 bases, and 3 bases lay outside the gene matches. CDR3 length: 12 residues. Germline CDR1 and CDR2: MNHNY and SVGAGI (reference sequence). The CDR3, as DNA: TGTGCCAGCAGCTCCAGGGGGTCACCCCTCCACTTT. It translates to CASSSRGSPLHF.

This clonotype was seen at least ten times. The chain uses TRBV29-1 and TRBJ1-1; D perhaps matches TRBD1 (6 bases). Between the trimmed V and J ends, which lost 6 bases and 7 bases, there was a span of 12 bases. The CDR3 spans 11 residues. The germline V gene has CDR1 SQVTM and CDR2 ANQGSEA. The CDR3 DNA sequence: TGCAGCGTAGGGACAATTAATGAAGCTTTCTTT. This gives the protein CSVGTINEAFF.

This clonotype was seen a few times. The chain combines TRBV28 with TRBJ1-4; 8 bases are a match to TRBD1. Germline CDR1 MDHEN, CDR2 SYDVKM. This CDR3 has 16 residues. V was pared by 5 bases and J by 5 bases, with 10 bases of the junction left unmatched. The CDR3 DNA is TGTGCCAGCAGTCCGATCCGGACAGGGAAAAATGAAAAACTGTTTTTT. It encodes CASSPIRTGKNEKLFF.

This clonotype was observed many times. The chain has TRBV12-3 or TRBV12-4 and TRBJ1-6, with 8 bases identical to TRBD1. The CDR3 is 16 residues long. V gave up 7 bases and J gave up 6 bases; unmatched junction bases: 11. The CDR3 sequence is CASTIAGGVGNSPLHF. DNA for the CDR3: TGTGCCAGCACCATAGCAGGGGGCGTCGGTAATTCACCCCTCCACTTT.

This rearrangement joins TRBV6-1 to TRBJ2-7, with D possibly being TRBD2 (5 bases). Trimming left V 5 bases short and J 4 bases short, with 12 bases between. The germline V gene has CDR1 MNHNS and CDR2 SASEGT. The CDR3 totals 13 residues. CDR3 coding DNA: TGTGCCAGCAGTAGAGGGCAGGAGTACGAGCAGTACTTC. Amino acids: CASSRGQEYEQYF.

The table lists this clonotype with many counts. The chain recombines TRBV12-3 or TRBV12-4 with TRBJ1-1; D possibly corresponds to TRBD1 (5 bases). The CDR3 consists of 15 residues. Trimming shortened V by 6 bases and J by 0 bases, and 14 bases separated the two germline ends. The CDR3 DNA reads TGTGCCAGCAGACCCATGTCAGGGATGAACACTGAAGCTTTCTTT. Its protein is CASRPMSGMNTEAFF.